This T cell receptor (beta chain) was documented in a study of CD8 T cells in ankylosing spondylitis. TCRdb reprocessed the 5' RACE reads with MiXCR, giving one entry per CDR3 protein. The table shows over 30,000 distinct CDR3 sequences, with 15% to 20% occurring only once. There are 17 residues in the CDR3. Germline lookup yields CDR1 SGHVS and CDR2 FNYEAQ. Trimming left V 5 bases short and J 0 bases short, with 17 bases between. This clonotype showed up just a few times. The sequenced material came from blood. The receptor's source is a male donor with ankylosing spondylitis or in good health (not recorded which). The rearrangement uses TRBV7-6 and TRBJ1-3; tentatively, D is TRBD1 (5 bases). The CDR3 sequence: CASSLQGLGLSGNTIYF. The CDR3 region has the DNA TGTGCCAGCAGCCTCCAGGGACTTGGCCTCTCTGGAAACACCATATATTTT.